The clone carrying this T cell receptor (beta chain) has more than one count but fewer than ten. These data belong to a study of control samples from healthy donors and cancer patients. Trimming stripped 6 bases from V and 8 bases from J, with 8 bases between. The CDR3 totals 12 residues. Germline V gives CDR1 MNHNY, CDR2 SVGAGI (reference sequence). Profiling relied on immunoSEQ multiplex PCR, and the TCRdb table lists in-frame clones only, not all of them. The sample consists of around 170,000 clones, about 86% of them appearing once. The source of this sequence is a woman in her thirties in good health. This sequence joins TRBV6-6 and TRBJ1-6; D is uncertain. The source material was blood. For the CDR3, the DNA is TGTGCCAGCAGCAGAATGGATTCACCCCTCCACTTT. Residues: CASSRMDSPLHF.